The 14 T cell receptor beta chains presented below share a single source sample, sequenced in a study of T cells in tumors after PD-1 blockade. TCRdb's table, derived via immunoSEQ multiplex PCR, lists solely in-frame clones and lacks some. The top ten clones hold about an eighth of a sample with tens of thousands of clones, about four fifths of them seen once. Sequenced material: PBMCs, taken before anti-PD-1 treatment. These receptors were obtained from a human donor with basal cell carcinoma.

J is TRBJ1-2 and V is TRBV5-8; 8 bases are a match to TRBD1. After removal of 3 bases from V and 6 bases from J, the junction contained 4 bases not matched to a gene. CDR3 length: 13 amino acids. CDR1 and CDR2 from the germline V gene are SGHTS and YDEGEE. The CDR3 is CASSYRQGHGYTF. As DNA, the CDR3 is TGTGCCAGCAGCTATCGACAGGGGCATGGCTACACCTTC.

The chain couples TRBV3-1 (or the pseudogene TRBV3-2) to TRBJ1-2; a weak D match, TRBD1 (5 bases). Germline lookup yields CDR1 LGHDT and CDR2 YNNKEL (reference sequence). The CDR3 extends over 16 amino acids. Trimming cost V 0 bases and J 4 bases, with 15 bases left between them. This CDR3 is CASSQEGTRGGYGYTF. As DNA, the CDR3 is TGTGCCAGCAGCCAAGAGGGGACCCGGGGGGGCTATGGCTACACCTTC.

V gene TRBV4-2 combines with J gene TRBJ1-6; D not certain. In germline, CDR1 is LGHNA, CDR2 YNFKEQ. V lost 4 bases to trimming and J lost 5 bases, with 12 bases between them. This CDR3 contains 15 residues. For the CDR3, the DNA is TGTGCCAGCAGCCTAGCATCACAAGATAATTCACCCCTCCACTTT. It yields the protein CASSLASQDNSPLHF.

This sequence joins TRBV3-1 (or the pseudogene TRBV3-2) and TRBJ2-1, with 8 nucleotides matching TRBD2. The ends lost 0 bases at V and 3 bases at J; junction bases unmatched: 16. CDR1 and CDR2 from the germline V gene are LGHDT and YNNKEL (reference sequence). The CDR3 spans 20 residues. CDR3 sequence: CASSQDGFSYGGASYNEQFF. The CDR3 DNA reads TGTGCCAGCAGCCAAGATGGGTTTTCTTACGGGGGGGCCAGCTACAATGAGCAGTTCTTC.

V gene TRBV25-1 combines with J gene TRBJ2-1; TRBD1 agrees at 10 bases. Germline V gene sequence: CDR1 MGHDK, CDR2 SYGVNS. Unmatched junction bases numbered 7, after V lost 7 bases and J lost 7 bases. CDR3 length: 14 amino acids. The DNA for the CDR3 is TGTGCCAGCACTCGACAGGGGGCGCGAAATGAGCAGTTCTTC. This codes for CASTRQGARNEQFF.

The CDR3 nucleotides are TGTGCCAGCAGCCACGGGCGGCGGGATGGCTACACCTTC. Its protein product is CASSHGRRDGYTF. This rearrangement joins TRBV5-8 to TRBJ1-2; D is unclear. Germline CDR1 reads SGHTS; CDR2 reads YDEGEE. The CDR3 totals 13 residues. Trimming cost V 4 bases and J 6 bases, with 13 bases left between them.

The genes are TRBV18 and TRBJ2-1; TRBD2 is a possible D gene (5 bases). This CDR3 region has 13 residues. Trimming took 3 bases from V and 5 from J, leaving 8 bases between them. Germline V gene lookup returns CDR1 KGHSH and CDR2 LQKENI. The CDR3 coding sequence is TGTGCCAGCTCACCGCGACTAAACAATGAGCAGTTCTTC. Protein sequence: CASSPRLNNEQFF.

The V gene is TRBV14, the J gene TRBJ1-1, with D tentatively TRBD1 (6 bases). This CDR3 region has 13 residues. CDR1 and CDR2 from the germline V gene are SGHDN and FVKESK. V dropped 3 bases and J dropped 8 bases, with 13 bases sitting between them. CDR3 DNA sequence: TGTGCCAGCAGCCAGGCTCCAGGGGTCGAAGCTTTCTTT. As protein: CASSQAPGVEAFF.

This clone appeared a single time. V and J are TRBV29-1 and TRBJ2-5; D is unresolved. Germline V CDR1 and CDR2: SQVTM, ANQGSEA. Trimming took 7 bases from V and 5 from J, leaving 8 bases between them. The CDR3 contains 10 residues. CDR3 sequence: CSGVGETQYF. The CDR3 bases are TGCAGCGGCGTAGGGGAGACCCAGTACTTC.

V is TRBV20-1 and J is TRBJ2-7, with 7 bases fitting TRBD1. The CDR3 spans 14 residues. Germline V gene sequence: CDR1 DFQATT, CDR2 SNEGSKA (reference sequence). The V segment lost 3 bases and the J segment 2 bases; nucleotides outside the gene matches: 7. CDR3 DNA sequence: TGCAGTGCTAGTCTCCCCCAGGGGGCCTACGAGCAGTACTTC. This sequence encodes CSASLPQGAYEQYF.

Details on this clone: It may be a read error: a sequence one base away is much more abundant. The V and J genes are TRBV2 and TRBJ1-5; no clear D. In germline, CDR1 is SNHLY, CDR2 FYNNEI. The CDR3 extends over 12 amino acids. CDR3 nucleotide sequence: TGTGCCGGCAGAAATAGCAATCAGCCCCAGCATTTT. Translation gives CAGRNSNQPQHF.

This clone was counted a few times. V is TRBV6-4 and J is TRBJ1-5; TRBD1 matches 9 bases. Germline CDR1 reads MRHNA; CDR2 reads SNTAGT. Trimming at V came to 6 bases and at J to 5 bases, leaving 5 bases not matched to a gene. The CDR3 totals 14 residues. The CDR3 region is CASSVTGGDQPQHF. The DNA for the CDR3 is TGTGCCAGCAGCGTTACAGGGGGCGATCAGCCCCAGCATTTT.

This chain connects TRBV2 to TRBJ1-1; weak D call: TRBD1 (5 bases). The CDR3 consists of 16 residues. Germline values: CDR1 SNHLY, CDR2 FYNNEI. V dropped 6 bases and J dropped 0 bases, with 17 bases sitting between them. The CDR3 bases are TGTGCCAGCAGGGAAATCGGTGGGGCGTTGAACACTGAAGCTTTCTTT. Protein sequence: CASREIGGALNTEAFF.

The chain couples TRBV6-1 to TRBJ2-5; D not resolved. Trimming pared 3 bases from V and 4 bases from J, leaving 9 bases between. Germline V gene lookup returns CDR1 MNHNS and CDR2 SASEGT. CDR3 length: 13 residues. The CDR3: CASSDWVPETQYF. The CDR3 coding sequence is TGTGCCAGCAGTGATTGGGTCCCAGAGACCCAGTACTTC.